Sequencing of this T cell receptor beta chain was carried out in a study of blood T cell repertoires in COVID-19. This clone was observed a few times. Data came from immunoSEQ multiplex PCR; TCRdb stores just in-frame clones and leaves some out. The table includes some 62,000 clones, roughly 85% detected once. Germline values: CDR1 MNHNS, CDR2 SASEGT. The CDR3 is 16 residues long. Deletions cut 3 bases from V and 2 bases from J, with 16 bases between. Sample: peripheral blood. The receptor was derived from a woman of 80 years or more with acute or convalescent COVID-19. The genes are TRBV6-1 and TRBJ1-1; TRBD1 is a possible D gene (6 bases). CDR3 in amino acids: CASSDRGRDINTEAFF. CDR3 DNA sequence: TGTGCCAGCAGTGACAGGGGCCGAGATATTAACACTGAAGCTTTCTTT.